Listed below are T cell receptor beta chains from one sample, sequenced in a study of CD8 T cells in ankylosing spondylitis. TCRdb used MiXCR to reprocess the 5' RACE reads, holding one entry per CDR3 protein. In the table there are around 320,000 distinct CDR3 sequences, around 20% of which are singletons. The sequencing sample was made of blood, either unsorted or a sorted T cell fraction (not recorded which). Every receptor here comes from a female donor with ankylosing spondylitis or in good health (not recorded which). Both conserved end residues are part of each CDR3. Each record gives: clone size, J gene, V gene, D gene, CDR3 protein, CDR3 DNA. A D gene is named only where the DNA matches it firmly. The size entry is marked missing in some rows and otherwise reads once, few, many or a size class.

>few|TRBJ2-1|TRBV6-6|NA
CASRDTWDGEQFF
TGTGCCAGCAGAGACACCTGGGACGGTGAGCAGTTCTTC
>many|TRBJ2-3|TRBV10-3|TRBD2
CAISEGAGGTDTQYF
TGTGCCATCAGTGAGGGGGCGGGAGGCACAGATACGCAGTATTTT
>NA|TRBJ1-2|TRBV28|NA
CASRLLLGQPGHYGYTF
TGTGCCAGCAGGCTCCTCCTTGGACAGCCGGGCCACTATGGCTACACCTTC
>many|TRBJ2-1|TRBV12-3/TRBV12-4|TRBD2
CASSPGTSGALVPFF
TGTGCCAGCAGTCCAGGGACTAGCGGGGCCTTAGTTCCGTTCTTC
>NA|TRBJ2-2|TRBV6-5|TRBD2
CASSFSSGRAPNTGELFF
TGTGCCAGCAGTTTCTCTAGCGGGAGGGCCCCGAACACCGGGGAGCTGTTTTTT
>NA|TRBJ1-2|TRBV6-2/TRBV6-3|NA
CASSYSRVPQGSYTF
TGTGCCAGCAGTTACTCGAGAGTCCCCCAAGGAAGCTACACCTTC
>NA|TRBJ2-2|TRBV7-7|NA
CASSLRSGMTGELFF
TGTGCCAGCAGCTTAAGGTCTGGGATGACCGGGGAGCTGTTTTTT
>NA|TRBJ1-1|TRBV6-5|NA
CASSLSGAEAFF
TGTGCCAGCAGCCTATCGGGGGCTGAAGCTTTCTTT
>many|TRBJ1-1|TRBV5-1|NA
CASSLARDTEAFF
TGCGCCAGCAGCTTGGCACGTGACACTGAAGCTTTCTTT
>few|TRBJ2-5|TRBV29-1|NA
CSARRQNQETQYF
TGCAGCGCTCGGAGACAGAACCAAGAGACCCAGTACTTC
>few|TRBJ2-3|TRBV12-3/TRBV12-4|NA
CASSLTPIDEYF
TGTGCCAGCAGTCTGACCCCGATTGATGAGTATTTT
>few|TRBJ1-5|TRBV6-6|TRBD1
CASTDRVGQPQHF
TGTGCCAGCACCGACAGGGTAGGTCAGCCCCAGCATTTT
>many|TRBJ2-7|TRBV7-2|NA
CASSVSSYEQYF
TGTGCCAGCAGCGTATCCTCCTACGAGCAGTACTTC
>few|TRBJ2-1|TRBV9|NA
CASSVGEGHFYNEQFF
TGTGCCAGCAGCGTAGGGGAGGGACACTTTTACAATGAGCAGTTCTTC
>NA|TRBJ2-1|TRBV5-1|TRBD2
CASSFTSGRPNEQFF
TGCGCCAGCAGCTTCACTAGCGGGAGGCCCAATGAGCAGTTCTTC
>few|TRBJ2-2|TRBV20-1|TRBD1
CSATTGPTGELFF
TGCAGTGCAACGACAGGGCCCACCGGGGAGCTGTTTTTT
>NA|TRBJ1-2|TRBV7-9|NA
CASSLVISNYGYTF
TGTGCCAGCAGCTTAGTCATCTCTAACTATGGCTACACCTTC
>NA|TRBJ2-3|TRBV6-1|TRBD2
CASSERETSGRAGTDTQYF
TGTGCCAGCAGTGAAAGGGAGACTAGCGGGAGGGCCGGAACAGATACGCAGTATTTT
>NA|TRBJ1-6|TRBV20-1|NA
CSARVVGSPLHF
TGCAGTGCTAGAGTGGTGGGATCACCCCTCCACTTT
>NA|TRBJ1-1|TRBV30|TRBD1
CAWSRQGGTEAFF
TGTGCCTGGAGTCGACAGGGGGGCACTGAAGCTTTCTTT
>NA|TRBJ2-3|TRBV6-5|NA
CASSYVDWDTQYF
TGTGCCAGCAGTTACGTAGATTGGGATACGCAGTATTTT
>NA|TRBJ2-3|TRBV7-2|TRBD2
CASSPRLAGWGGDTQYF
TGTGCCAGCAGCCCTAGACTAGCGGGATGGGGCGGCGATACGCAGTATTTT
>few|TRBJ2-3|TRBV5-1|NA
CASSLESFKGIDTQYF
TGCGCCAGCAGCTTGGAGTCCTTCAAAGGCATAGATACGCAGTATTTT
>NA|TRBJ2-7|TRBV27|TRBD2
CASRWRTSGYEQYF
TGTGCCAGTCGTTGGAGGACTAGCGGTTACGAGCAGTACTTC
>many|TRBJ2-5|TRBV7-2|NA
CASSLRSAGRETQYF
TGTGCCAGCAGCTTAAGATCGGCCGGGAGAGAGACCCAGTACTTC
>NA|TRBJ1-1|TRBV20-1|NA
CSARDRGAGVAEAFF
TGCAGTGCTAGAGATCGTGGTGCAGGAGTAGCTGAAGCTTTCTTT
>NA|TRBJ2-7|TRBV12-3/TRBV12-4|TRBD2
CASSLIYPSGRAYEQYF
TGTGCCAGCAGTCTTATCTATCCCAGCGGGAGGGCCTACGAGCAGTACTTC
>NA|TRBJ1-1|TRBV2|TRBD1
CASSDWGQGARAFF
TGTGCCAGCAGTGATTGGGGACAGGGGGCACGAGCTTTCTTT
>NA|TRBJ1-1|TRBV11-3|NA
CASSSRLGGEAFF
TGTGCCAGCAGCTCTCGACTTGGGGGTGAAGCTTTCTTT
>few|TRBJ2-3|TRBV6-2/TRBV6-3|TRBD2
CASSLGLAGGPRSADTQYF
TGTGCCAGCAGTCTGGGACTAGCGGGAGGACCCCGGTCTGCAGATACGCAGTATTTT
>NA|TRBJ1-1|TRBV7-2|NA
CASALTQVSPAFF
TGTGCCAGCGCCCTTACACAGGTTTCACCAGCTTTCTTT
>NA|TRBJ1-1|TRBV6-2/TRBV6-3|NA
CASLKSGYNTEAFF
TGTGCCAGCTTAAAGTCGGGGTATAACACTGAAGCTTTCTTT
>few|TRBJ2-2|TRBV20-1|NA
CSARSYGSANTGELFF
TGCAGTGCTAGATCCTACGGAAGCGCGAACACCGGGGAGCTGTTTTTT
>NA|TRBJ2-7|TRBV12-3/TRBV12-4|NA
CASRRVGSEQYF
TGTGCCAGCCGCCGAGTAGGCTCAGAGCAGTACTTC
>many|TRBJ2-1|TRBV7-2|TRBD2
CASSSREGYNEQFF
TGTGCCAGCAGCTCCCGGGAGGGGTACAATGAGCAGTTCTTC
>NA|TRBJ2-5|TRBV29-1|TRBD2
CSVEGPGRAGETQYF
TGCAGCGTTGAAGGTCCCGGGAGGGCCGGAGAGACCCAGTACTTC
>many|TRBJ2-2|TRBV6-5|TRBD2
CASSWLAGGGPGELFF
TGTGCCAGCAGTTGGCTAGCGGGAGGAGGACCCGGGGAGCTGTTTTTT
>many|TRBJ2-1|TRBV6-1|TRBD2
CASRRGTSGFRGQFF
TGTGCCAGCCGAAGGGGGACTAGCGGGTTCCGTGGGCAGTTCTTC